This is a list of T cell receptor beta chains from one sample in a study of T cells in localized non-small cell lung cancer. The assay was immunoSEQ multiplex PCR, and TCRdb's table has in-frame clones only and misses some. The sample lists about 23,000 clones, roughly 89% occurring once. The specimen was peripheral blood, collected before any cancer treatment. Receptors were obtained from a male donor at least 60 years old with stage I lung adenocarcinoma. CDR3s include the opening cysteine and the closing phenylalanine or tryptophan. Each record gives: J gene, clone size, D gene, V gene, CDR3 DNA, CDR3 protein. The D gene is left open where the match is weak. Clone size is not always given. Where it is, it says once, few, many or a class for expanded clones.

>TRBJ1-1|once|TRBD1|TRBV27
TGTGCCAGCAGTTTACTACAGGGGACCATGAACACTGAAGCTTTCTTT
CASSLLQGTMNTEAFF
>TRBJ2-3|NA|NA|TRBV5-1
TGCGCCAGCAGCCCAAGGACGGCGGTCACAGATACGCAGTATTTT
CASSPRTAVTDTQYF
>TRBJ1-3|few|NA|TRBV18
TGTGCCAGCTCAGAAGCGGGCTCTGGAAACACCATATATTTT
CASSEAGSGNTIYF
>TRBJ1-1|NA|NA|TRBV7-2
TGTGCCAGCAGCTTAGCTTGGGACACTGAAGCTTTCTTT
CASSLAWDTEAFF
>TRBJ1-2|NA|TRBD1|TRBV10-3
TGTGCCATCAGTGATCTGGGACAGGGGGCTGGTGGCTACACCTTC
CAISDLGQGAGGYTF
>TRBJ2-7|NA|TRBD1|TRBV6-6
TGTGCCAGCCGCCGTGCAACAGGGGGGCAGTACGAGCAGTACTTC
CASRRATGGQYEQYF
>TRBJ1-5|NA|NA|TRBV6-1
TGTGCCAGCAGTGAAGTGGGTCACAATCAGCCCCAGCATTTT
CASSEVGHNQPQHF
>TRBJ2-3|NA|NA|TRBV11-2
TGTGCCAGCAGCCGTACAGGGACCGGCACAGATACGCAGTATTTT
CASSRTGTGTDTQYF
>TRBJ2-2|once|NA|TRBV9
TGTGCCAGCAGCGTAGACCTCCAGGGGACTAACCCGAACACCGGGGAGCTGTTTTTT
CASSVDLQGTNPNTGELFF
>TRBJ1-2|NA|TRBD1|TRBV6-5
TGTGCCAGCAGTTCCTGGGAGGGACAGGACAACTATGGCTACACCTTC
CASSSWEGQDNYGYTF
>TRBJ2-3|NA|NA|TRBV12-2
TGTGCAAGTCGCTTAGTTTGGGCCACAGATACGCAGTATTTT
CASRLVWATDTQYF
>TRBJ1-1|NA|NA|TRBV30
TGTGCCTGGTCGTTCTACGTCACGGAAGCTTTCTTT
CAWSFYVTEAFF
>TRBJ2-5|NA|TRBD2|TRBV9
TGTGCCAGCAGCCGGACTAGCGGGAGGGCCGGGGAGACCCAGTACTTC
CASSRTSGRAGETQYF
>TRBJ2-5|NA|TRBD1|TRBV29-1
TGCAGCGTTGCCAGGGGGCAAGAGACCCAGTACTTC
CSVARGQETQYF
>TRBJ1-4|NA|NA|TRBV28
TGTGCCAGCATACTACAGGGAGGAGGTGAAAAACTGTTTTTT
CASILQGGGEKLFF
>TRBJ2-5|NA|TRBD1|TRBV5-6
TGTGCCAGCAGCCCAGTAGGGGGCCTAGAGGAGACCCAGTACTTC
CASSPVGGLEETQYF
>TRBJ1-1|once|NA|TRBV7-9
TGTGCCAGCAGCTTAGCGGCGGGGAACACTGAAGCTTTCTTT
CASSLAAGNTEAFF
>TRBJ2-7|NA|NA|TRBV28
TGTGCCAGCAGTTCAAATGGGCCGCCCCGGGACCACGAGCAGTACTTC
CASSSNGPPRDHEQYF
>TRBJ2-1|NA|TRBD1|TRBV29-1
TGCAGCGTTGAAAGGACCCGGAGGACAGGGGGCTACAATGAGCAGTTCTTC
CSVERTRRTGGYNEQFF
>TRBJ1-2|NA|NA|TRBV6-1
TGTGCCAGCAGTGAAGGGACAACCCTGGGAGGCTACACCTTC
CASSEGTTLGGYTF
>TRBJ1-2|NA|TRBD1|TRBV19
TGTGCCAGTAGCCCCCAACAGGGGAATCTGGACTTC
CASSPQQGNLDF
>TRBJ2-5|NA|NA|TRBV7-2
TGTGCCAGCAGCCCCACCCTCGGGTTTTCCCGGGCAGAGACCCAGTACTTC
CASSPTLGFSRAETQYF
>TRBJ2-2|NA|TRBD2|TRBV7-3
TGTGCCAGCACCCCCTGGGGGGGGGCGAACACCGGGGAGCTGTTTTTT
CASTPWGGANTGELFF
>TRBJ2-7|NA|TRBD1|TRBV19
TGTGCCAGTAGTATAGCCAGGACAGGGGGCTACGAGCAGTACTTC
CASSIARTGGYEQYF